Here is one TCR beta chain with its context. The sample is drawn from a study of blood T cell repertoires in COVID-19. Overall study context: Sources were T cells, B-cell-depleted T cells, or PBMCs; the material itself was cDNA or gDNA.

The data were produced by immunoSEQ multiplex PCR, yet TCRdb's version contains in-frame clones alone and is incomplete. Among about 27,000 clones, 83% were seen once, and the ten largest hold over 25%. The sequencing input was peripheral blood. The receptor was derived from a man aged 70 or older with active COVID-19.

The CDR3 nucleotides are TGTGCCCCTACGGGAAGGGGGACTGAAGCTTTCTTT. It codes for CAPTGRGTEAFF. This chain links TRBV5-3 with TRBJ1-1; tentatively, D is TRBD1 (6 bases). TRBV5-3 is assigned to the ORF class and has an uncertain function. Deletions cut 10 bases from V and 5 bases from J, with 15 bases between. The CDR3 length is 12 residues.